These 5 T cell receptor beta chains were sequenced from one sample in a study of early T cells in non-severe SARS-CoV-2 infection listed by TCRdb under 2021. Libraries were constructed by 5' RACE. Instrument on record: NextSeq 500. TCRdb handled the public reads itself, with Q25 trimming in fastp and clone calling in MiXCR, and kept productive beta chains. Every distinct CDR3 protein forms one entry, paired with its most common genes and DNA. The sample includes about 98,000 distinct CDR3 sequences, with 11% observed a single time. 4% to 5.5% of the sample comes from the top ten. The specimen sequenced was whole blood. The receptors shown here come from an adult who was a healthcare worker with PCR-confirmed SARS-CoV-2 infection or an uninfected control (not recorded which).

This clonotype came up many times. The chain links TRBV5-1 to TRBJ2-7; 11 nucleotides line up with TRBD2. CDR3 length: 17 amino acids. Germline V gives CDR1 SGHRS, CDR2 YFSETQ. J lost 0 bases, V lost 1 base, and 6 bases had no gene match. The CDR3 DNA is TGCGCCAGCAGCTTGCTAGCGGGGGGCTTAAGCTCCTACGAGCAGTACTTC. Encoded protein: CASSLLAGGLSSYEQYF.

This clonotype was picked up a small number of times. In nucleotides, the CDR3 is TGTGCCAGCAGGCCCAAGCTAGGACAGGGAGTCTACGAGCAGTACTTC. Its translation is CASRPKLGQGVYEQYF. The rearrangement links TRBV3-1 to TRBJ2-7; TRBD1 aligns across 8 bases. This CDR3 is built from 16 residues. Germline assignment: CDR1 LGHDT and CDR2 YNNKEL (reference sequence). V lost 6 bases and J lost 3; bases outside the gene matches: 13.

This clonotype occurred a few times. This chain connects TRBV29-1 to TRBJ2-3, with D possibly TRBD2 on 7 matching bases. The germline V gene has CDR1 SQVTM and CDR2 ANQGSEA. V was shortened by 6 bases and J by 3 bases, with 13 bases between the two germline ends. The CDR3 length is 13 residues. The CDR3 bases are TGCAGCGTGGACAAGGGGGGGACAGATACGCAGTATTTT. Translated, it gives CSVDKGGTDTQYF.

This chain links TRBV6-5 with TRBJ2-3; possibly TRBD2 for D (5 bases). Germline V gene lookup returns CDR1 MNHEY and CDR2 SVGAGI. The CDR3 sequence is 16 residues long. The germline V and J ends were trimmed by 4 bases and 4 bases, with 18 bases remaining between them. The CDR3 loop reads CASSSIASPGADTQYF. The CDR3 DNA is TGTGCCAGCAGTTCCATAGCGTCGCCCGGGGCAGATACGCAGTATTTT.

This clonotype showed up just a few times. The rearrangement joins TRBV5-1 to TRBJ1-2; 7 nucleotides line up with TRBD1. In germline, CDR1 is SGHRS, CDR2 YFSETQ. This CDR3 comprises 16 residues. V shed 3 bases and J 2 bases; nucleotides not matched to a gene: 10. CDR3 amino acids: CASSSPVRGRNYGYTF. The CDR3, as DNA: TGCGCCAGCAGCTCCCCCGTCAGGGGGAGGAACTATGGCTACACCTTC.